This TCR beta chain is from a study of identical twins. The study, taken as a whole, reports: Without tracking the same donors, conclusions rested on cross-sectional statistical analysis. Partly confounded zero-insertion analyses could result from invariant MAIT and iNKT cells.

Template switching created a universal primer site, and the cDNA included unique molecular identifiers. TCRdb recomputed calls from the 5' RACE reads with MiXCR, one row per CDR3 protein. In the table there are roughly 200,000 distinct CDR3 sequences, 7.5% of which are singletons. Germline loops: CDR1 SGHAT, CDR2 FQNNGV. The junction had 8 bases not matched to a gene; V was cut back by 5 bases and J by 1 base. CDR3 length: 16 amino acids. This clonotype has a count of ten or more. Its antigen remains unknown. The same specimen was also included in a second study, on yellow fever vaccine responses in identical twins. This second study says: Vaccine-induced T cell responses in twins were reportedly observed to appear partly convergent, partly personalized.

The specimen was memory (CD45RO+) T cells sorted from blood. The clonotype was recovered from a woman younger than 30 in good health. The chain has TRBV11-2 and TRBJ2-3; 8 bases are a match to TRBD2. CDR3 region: CASSRTPSGRTDTQYF. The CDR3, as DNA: TGTGCCAGCAGCCGAACCCCTAGCGGGCGCACAGATACGCAGTATTTT.